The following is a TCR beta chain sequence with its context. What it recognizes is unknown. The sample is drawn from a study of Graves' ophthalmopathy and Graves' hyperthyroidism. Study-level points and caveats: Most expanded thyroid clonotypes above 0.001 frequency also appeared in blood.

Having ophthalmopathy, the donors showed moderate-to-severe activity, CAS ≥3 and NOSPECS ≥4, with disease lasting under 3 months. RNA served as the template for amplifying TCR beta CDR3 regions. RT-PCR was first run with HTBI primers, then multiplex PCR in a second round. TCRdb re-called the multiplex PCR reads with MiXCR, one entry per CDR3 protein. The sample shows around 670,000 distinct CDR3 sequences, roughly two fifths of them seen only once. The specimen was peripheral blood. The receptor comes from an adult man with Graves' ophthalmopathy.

CDR3 in amino acids: CASSPGGQGANVLTF. DNA for the CDR3: TGTGCCAGCAGCCCAGGAGGACAGGGGGCCAACGTCCTGACTTTC. The V and J genes are TRBV11-2 and TRBJ2-6, with a weak D call TRBD1 (6 bases). Trimming removed 5 bases from V and 4 bases from J, with 12 bases in between. CDR3 size: 15 residues. Germline values: CDR1 SGHAT, CDR2 FQNNGV.